This T cell receptor beta chain was observed in a study of blood T cell repertoires in COVID-19. Repertoires were generated with immunoSEQ multiplex PCR, while TCRdb's copy carries only in-frame clones and drops some. The profile covers about 170,000 clones, with approximately 88% appearing a single time and roughly 9.1% taken by the ten largest. Trimming shortened V by 8 bases and J by 4 bases, and 21 bases separated the two germline ends. CDR3 size: 16 residues. Germline values: CDR1 WSHSY, CDR2 SAAADI. The J gene is TRBJ1-3, the V gene TRBV10-2; the D gene is possibly TRBD1 (5 bases). Material for sequencing was peripheral blood. The sequence was obtained from an elderly woman with active or convalescent COVID-19. CDR3 sequence (DNA): TGCGCCAGCTACTCAGATGCGGGACTTTCCGGAAACACCATATATTTT. It yields the protein CASYSDAGLSGNTIYF.